Described below is a single T cell receptor (beta chain) sequence and its context. Original processing notes: Reference gene primers were amplified, and this amplification served to estimate nucleated cell counts. The method was immunoSEQ multiplex PCR; TCRdb's version includes in-frame clones alone and lacks a portion of them. The V and J calls and clone size were taken over from that table, and D and trimming were inferred from the DNA. The repertoire includes about 140,000 clones, around 87% of them detected once, and roughly 5% sits in the top ten. The sample belongs to a study of blood T cell repertoires in COVID-19. Study background: Samples taken during acute and convalescent COVID-19 were collected in the United States, Italy and Spain. PBMCs, B-cell-depleted T cells, or T cells provided the cDNA or gDNA that made up the material.

Germline V CDR1 and CDR2: MDHEN, SYDVKM. The V end lost 5 bases, the J end lost 9 bases, and 14 bases lay between the germline ends. The CDR3 extends over 14 amino acids. The specimen sequenced was peripheral blood. This chain uses TRBV28 with TRBJ1-6; D not certain. This receptor was obtained from a human donor in a cohort sampled during active COVID-19. CDR3 sequence reads: CASSPPLQSSPLHF. As DNA, the CDR3 is TGTGCCAGCAGTCCCCCCCTACAGAGTTCACCCCTCCACTTT. Filled out from reference TRBV28 and TRBJ1-6, the complete variable domain reads DVKVTQSSRYLVKRTGEKVFLECVQDMDHENMFWYRQDPGLGLRLIYFSYDVKMKEKGDIPEGYSVSREKKERFSLILESASTNQTSMYLCASSPPLQSSPLHFGNGTRLTVT.